The sequence of this TCR beta chain was determined in a study of T cells after yellow fever vaccination (dated by TCRdb to between 2017 and 2020). For the wider study: Libraries from fractions with low cell numbers were prepared with the SMART-Seq v4 Ultra Low Input RNA kit. Two healthy male donors, one aged 18 to 30 and one aged 30 to 39 years, made up the cohort. To track T-cell clones before and after primary and booster YFV17D yellow fever vaccination, bulk TCR alpha and beta repertoires were sequenced longitudinally. Blood was collected at multiple timepoints before and after primary and secondary immunization, and bulk PBMC replicates and cell subsets were isolated. What the study reported, not specific to this receptor: Computational filtering was needed because FACS-sorted repertoires could contain abundant contaminating clonotypes from the bulk population. A small fraction of clonotypes appeared in both the CD4 and CD8 compartments, likely as a result of convergent recombination. Because only two donors were included in the study, the extent to which the findings can be generalized is limited. After the booster, most clones that had expanded after primary vaccination were detected again (around 95% of CD4 and about 88% of CD8), suggesting broad maintenance of memory. Compared with the primary T-cell response, the secondary T-cell response was weaker but faster, peaking on day 5 rather than day 15.

This clonotype was picked up many times. The antigen it binds to is not known. The record has no base qualities; no much larger clone is one base away. TCR cDNA was made using 5'RACE template switching, a step that added a universal primer site and unique molecular identifiers. Priming for cDNA synthesis came from both the TCR alpha and TCR beta constant segments. Two PCR steps were used to amplify libraries, with sample barcodes and sequencing adapters being added in the second step. Libraries were sequenced on Illumina HiSeq 2500 (2x100 bp) or NovaSeq (2x150 bp). As for the authors' bioinformatics: MIGEC was used to demultiplex reads and collapse the reads into UMI consensus sequences, and MiXCR was used for V(D)J alignment. Using edgeR on replicate PBMC samples, clonotypes were called vaccine-responding if FDR was below 0.01 and the log2 fold change was above 5 up to day 15. CD4 or CD8 identity was assigned to each bulk clonotype according to whether the clonotype was present at higher abundance in the sequenced CD4 repertoire or the sequenced CD8 repertoire. TCRdb reprocessing: public reads trimmed at Q25 with fastp, clones called with MiXCR, in-frame beta chains kept. Identical CDR3 protein sequences are pooled into one entry, listed with their most common genes and DNA. TCRdb's processing, not the study's, gives the V and J calls here. The table for this sample lists some 150,000 distinct CDR3 sequences; about 6.2% of them were counted only once. The ten most abundant clones make up more than 0.6% of the sample.

The CDR3, cysteine through phenylalanine, is 12 amino acids long. Just the 36-base CDR3 DNA is kept, in frame starting at base 1. In the germline V gene (reference sequence), CDR1 corresponds to DFQATT and CDR2 to SNEGSKA. The V and J ends are trimmed by 2 bases and 4 bases, leaving 7 bases between them. The treatment or condition label, read with the paper, signifies: live attenuated yellow fever vaccine strain. A standard Ficoll-Paque protocol was used to isolate PBMCs from peripheral blood. CD4 and CD8 T-cell fractions were isolated with Dynabeads CD4 and CD8 positive selection kits. TriZol was used to extract RNA from bulk PBMCs, CD4 and CD8 fractions, and dextramer-positive and dextramer-negative fractions.

This clonotype originated in a man younger than 45 who received the YFV17D yellow fever vaccine. Recombination joined TRBV20-1 with TRBJ2-3; the best D guess is TRBD2, with 6 bases matching. The sample was CD4+ T cells sorted from PBMCs, taken 10 days after the yellow fever booster vaccination. CDR3 protein: CSARPGADTQYF. The DNA reads TGCAGTGCTAGACCGGGGGCAGATACGCAGTATTTT.